This T cell receptor beta chain was found in a study of T cell changes during pregnancy in multiple sclerosis. Sequencing was performed with immunoSEQ multiplex PCR; in TCRdb, only in-frame clones are kept and a portion is missing. The table shows roughly 80,000 clones, with 92% occurring only once. The CDR3 loop spans 13 amino acids. CDR1 is MNHEY and CDR2 is SMNVEV in the germline V gene (reference sequence). V dropped 6 bases and J dropped 8 bases, with 16 bases sitting between them. J is TRBJ1-2 and V is TRBV27, with TRBD1 as a possible D gene (5 bases). The input for sequencing was peripheral blood, taken before pregnancy. The sequence was obtained from a female donor with multiple sclerosis, enrolled in a pregnancy study. In DNA form, the CDR3 reads TGTGCCAGCAGCCGATTGGGGGGTCAGGGCTACACCTTC. The encoded protein is CASSRLGGQGYTF.